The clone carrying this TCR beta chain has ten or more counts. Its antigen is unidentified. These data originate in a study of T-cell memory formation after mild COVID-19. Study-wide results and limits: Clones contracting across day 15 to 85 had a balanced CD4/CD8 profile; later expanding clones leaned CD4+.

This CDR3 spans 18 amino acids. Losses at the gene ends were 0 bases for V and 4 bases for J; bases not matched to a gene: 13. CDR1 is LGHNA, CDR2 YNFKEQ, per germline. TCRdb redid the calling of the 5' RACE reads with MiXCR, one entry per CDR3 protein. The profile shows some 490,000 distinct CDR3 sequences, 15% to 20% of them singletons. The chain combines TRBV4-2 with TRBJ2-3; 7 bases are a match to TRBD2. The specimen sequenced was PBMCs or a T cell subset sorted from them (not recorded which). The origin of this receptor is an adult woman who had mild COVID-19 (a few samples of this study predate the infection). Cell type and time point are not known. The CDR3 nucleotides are TGTGCCAGCAGCCAAGAACCTGGCGGCGGGAGAGGGGCAGATACGCAGTATTTT. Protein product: CASSQEPGGGRGADTQYF.